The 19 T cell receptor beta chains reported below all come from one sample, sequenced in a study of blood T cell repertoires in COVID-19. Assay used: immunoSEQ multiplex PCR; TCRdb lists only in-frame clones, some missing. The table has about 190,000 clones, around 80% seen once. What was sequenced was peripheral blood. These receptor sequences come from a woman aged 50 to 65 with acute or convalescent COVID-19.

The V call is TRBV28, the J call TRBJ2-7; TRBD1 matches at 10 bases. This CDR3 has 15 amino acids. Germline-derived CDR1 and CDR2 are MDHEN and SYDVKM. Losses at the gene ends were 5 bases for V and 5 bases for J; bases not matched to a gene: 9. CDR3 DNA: TGTGCCAGCAGTCCTCCGGGACAGGGGCAACACGAGCAGTACTTC. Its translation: CASSPPGQGQHEQYF.

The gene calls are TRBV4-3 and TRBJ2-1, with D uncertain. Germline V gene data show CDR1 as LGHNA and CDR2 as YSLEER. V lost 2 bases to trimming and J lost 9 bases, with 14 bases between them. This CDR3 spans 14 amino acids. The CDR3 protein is CASSQSAGRGEQFF. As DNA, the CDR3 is TGCGCCAGCAGCCAATCCGCTGGAAGAGGTGAGCAGTTCTTC.

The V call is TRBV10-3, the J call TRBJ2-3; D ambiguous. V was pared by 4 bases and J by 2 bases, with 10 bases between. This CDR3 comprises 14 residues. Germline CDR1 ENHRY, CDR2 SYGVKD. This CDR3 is CAISALSYTDTQYF. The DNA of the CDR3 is TGTGCCATCAGTGCCCTCTCTTACACAGATACGCAGTATTTT.

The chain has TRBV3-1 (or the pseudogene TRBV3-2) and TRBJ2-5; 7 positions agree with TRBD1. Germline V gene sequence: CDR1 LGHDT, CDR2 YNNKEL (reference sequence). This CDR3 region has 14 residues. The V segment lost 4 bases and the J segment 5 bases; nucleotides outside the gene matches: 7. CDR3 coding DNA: TGTGCCAGCAGCCCCCGACAGGGTGGGGAGACCCAGTACTTC. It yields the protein CASSPRQGGETQYF.

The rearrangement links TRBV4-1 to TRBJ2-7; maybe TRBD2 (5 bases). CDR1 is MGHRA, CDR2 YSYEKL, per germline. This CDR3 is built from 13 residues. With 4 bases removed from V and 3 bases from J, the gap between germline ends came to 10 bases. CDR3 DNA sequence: TGCGCCAGCAGCCTAATACGGGACTACGAGCAGTACTTC. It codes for CASSLIRDYEQYF.

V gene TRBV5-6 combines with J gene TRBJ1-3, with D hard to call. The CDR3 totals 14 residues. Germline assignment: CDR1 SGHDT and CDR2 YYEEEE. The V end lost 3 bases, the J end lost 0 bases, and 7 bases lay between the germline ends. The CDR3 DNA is TGTGCCAGCAGCTCCCCAGGCTCTGGAAACACCATATATTTT. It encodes CASSSPGSGNTIYF.

CDR3 coding DNA: TGCGCCAGTTCGACTAGCGGGTCGAACACCGGGGAGCTGTTTTTT. Translating it yields CASSTSGSNTGELFF. V usage is TRBV5-1 and J usage is TRBJ2-2; 10 nucleotides match TRBD2. The germline V gene has CDR1 SGHRS and CDR2 YFSETQ. The CDR3 extends over 15 amino acids. The V and J ends lost 8 bases and 0 bases, in that order; junction bases with no gene match: 4.

The CDR3, as DNA: TGTGCCAGCAGTGAAGCTCCGGACAGCTATGAAAAACTGTTTTTT. Residues: CASSEAPDSYEKLFF. This chain connects TRBV2 to TRBJ1-4, with D possibly being TRBD1 (6 bases). Trimming shortened V by 0 bases and J by 6 bases, and 11 bases separated the two germline ends. Germline CDR1 reads SNHLY; CDR2 reads FYNNEI. The CDR3 contains 15 residues.

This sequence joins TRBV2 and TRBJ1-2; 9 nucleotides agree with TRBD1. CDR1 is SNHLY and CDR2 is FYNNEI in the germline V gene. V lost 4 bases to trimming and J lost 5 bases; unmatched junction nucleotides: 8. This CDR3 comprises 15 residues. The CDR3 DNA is TGTGCCAGCAGTGGGGACAGGGCGTCTTCTTATGGCTACACCTTC. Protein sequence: CASSGDRASSYGYTF.

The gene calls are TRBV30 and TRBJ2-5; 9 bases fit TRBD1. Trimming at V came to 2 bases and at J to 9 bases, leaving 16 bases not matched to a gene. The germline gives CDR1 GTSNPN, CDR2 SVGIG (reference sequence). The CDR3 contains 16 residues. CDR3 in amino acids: CAWSPRGQGPSLAQYF. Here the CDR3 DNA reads TGTGCCTGGAGTCCAAGGGGACAGGGCCCATCTTTGGCCCAGTACTTC.

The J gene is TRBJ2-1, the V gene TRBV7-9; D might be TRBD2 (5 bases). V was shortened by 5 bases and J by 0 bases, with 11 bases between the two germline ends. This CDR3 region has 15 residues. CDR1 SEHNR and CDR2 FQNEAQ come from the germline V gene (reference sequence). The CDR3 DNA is TGTGCCAGCAGCCCAGCGGCCAGCTCCTACAATGAGCAGTTCTTC. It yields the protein CASSPAASSYNEQFF. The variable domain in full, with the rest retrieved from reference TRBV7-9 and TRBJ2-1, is DTGVSQNPRHKITKRGQNVTFRCDPISEHNRLYWYRQTLGQGPEFLTYFQNEAQLEKSRLLSDRFSAERPKGSFSTLEIQRTEQGDSAMYLCASSPAASSYNEQFFGPGTRLTVL.

In DNA form, the CDR3 reads TGTGCCAGCAATAAAGGCGTCGCAAGGGGGCTGTTTTTT. This encodes CASNKGVARGLFF. The chain links TRBV28 to TRBJ1-4; perhaps TRBD1 as D (6 bases). The CDR3 sequence is 13 residues long. Germline CDR1 MDHEN, CDR2 SYDVKM. Trimming cost V 7 bases and J 14 bases, with 20 bases left between them. Looking up the rest from reference TRBV28 and TRBJ1-4 gives the full variable domain: DVKVTQSSRYLVKRTGEKVFLECVQDMDHENMFWYRQDPGLGLRLIYFSYDVKMKEKGDIPEGYSVSREKKERFSLILESASTNQTSMYLCASNKGVARGLFFGSGTQLSVL.

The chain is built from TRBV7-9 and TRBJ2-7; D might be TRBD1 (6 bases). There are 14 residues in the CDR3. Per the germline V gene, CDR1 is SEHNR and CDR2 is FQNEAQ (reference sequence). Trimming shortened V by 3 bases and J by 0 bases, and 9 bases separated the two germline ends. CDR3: CASSFRGHSYEQYF. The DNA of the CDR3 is TGTGCCAGCAGCTTCAGGGGACACTCCTACGAGCAGTACTTC.

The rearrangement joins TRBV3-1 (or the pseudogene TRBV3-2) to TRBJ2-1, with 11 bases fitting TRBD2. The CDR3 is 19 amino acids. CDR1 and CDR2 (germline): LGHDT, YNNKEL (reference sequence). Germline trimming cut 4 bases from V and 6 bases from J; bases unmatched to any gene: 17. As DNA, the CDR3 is TGTGCCAGCAGCCCGACCGGCCCTAGCGGGGGGTCACCTCTCAATGAGCAGTTCTTC. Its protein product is CASSPTGPSGGSPLNEQFF.

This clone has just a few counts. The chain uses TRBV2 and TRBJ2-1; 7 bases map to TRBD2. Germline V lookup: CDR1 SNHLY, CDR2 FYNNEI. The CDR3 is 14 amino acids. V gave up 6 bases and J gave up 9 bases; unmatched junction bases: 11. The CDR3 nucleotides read TGTGCCAGCAGGCGGGAGAGGGTCATGGGTGAGCAGTTCTTC. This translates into CASRRERVMGEQFF.

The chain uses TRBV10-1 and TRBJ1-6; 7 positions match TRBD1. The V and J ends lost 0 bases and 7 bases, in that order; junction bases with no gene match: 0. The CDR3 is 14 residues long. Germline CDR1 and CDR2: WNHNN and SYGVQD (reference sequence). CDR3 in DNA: TGCGCCAGCAGTGAGTCAGGGGGCAATTCACCCCTCCACTTT. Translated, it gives CASSESGGNSPLHF.

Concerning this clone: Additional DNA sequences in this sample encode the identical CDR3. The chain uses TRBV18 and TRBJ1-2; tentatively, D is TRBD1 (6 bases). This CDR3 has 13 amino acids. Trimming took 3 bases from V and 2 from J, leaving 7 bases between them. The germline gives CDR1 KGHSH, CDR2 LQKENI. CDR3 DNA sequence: TGTGCCAGCTCACCGGGACAAAACTATGGCTACACCTTC. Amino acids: CASSPGQNYGYTF.

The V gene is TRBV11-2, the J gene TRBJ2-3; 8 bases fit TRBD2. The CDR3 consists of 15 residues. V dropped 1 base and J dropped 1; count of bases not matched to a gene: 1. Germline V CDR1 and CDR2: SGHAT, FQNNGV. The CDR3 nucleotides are TGTGCCAGCAGCTTAGGTAGCGGGGGCACAGATACGCAGTATTTT. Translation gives CASSLGSGGTDTQYF.

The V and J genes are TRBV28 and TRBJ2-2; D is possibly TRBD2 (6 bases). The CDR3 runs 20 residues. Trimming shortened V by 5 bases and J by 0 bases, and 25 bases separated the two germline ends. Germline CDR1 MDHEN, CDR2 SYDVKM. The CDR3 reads CASSILPGLRAQANTGELFF. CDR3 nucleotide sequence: TGTGCCAGCAGTATCCTACCGGGACTTCGTGCGCAAGCGAACACCGGGGAGCTGTTTTTT.